This section outlines one TCR beta chain sequence together with its context. Its antigen is currently unknown. This sample stems from a study of T cells after yellow fever vaccination. Germline V gene data show CDR1 as LGHNA and CDR2 as YSLEER. The V end was cut by 0 bases, the J end by 7 bases, with 12 bases between. The length of the CDR3 is 15 residues. TCRdb itself ran the 5' RACE reads through MiXCR, one entry per CDR3 protein. The sample has approximately 600,000 distinct CDR3 sequences; 9% to 15% are singletons. General study results and limits: Highly abundant clonotypes carried over from the bulk population could end up in FACS-sorted repertoires as contaminants. Clones that expanded after primary vaccination mostly reappeared after the booster (roughly 97% CD4, approximately 85% CD8).

V is TRBV4-3 and J is TRBJ2-2; TRBD1 is a possible D gene (5 bases). The sample in question was PBMCs, obtained on the day of the yellow fever booster vaccination. The TCR sequence derives from a man aged 30 to 39 who received the YFV17D yellow fever vaccine. CDR3 bases: TGCGCCAGCAGCCAAGATCCCACAGGCCACGGGGAGCTGTTTTTT. It encodes CASSQDPTGHGELFF.